The 8 T cell receptor beta chains reported below all come from one sample, sequenced in a study of shared clonotypes between healthy human individuals. Assay used: immunoSEQ multiplex PCR; TCRdb lists only in-frame clones, some missing. The table shows around 2.1 million clones, with approximately 95% occurring only once. Sequencing was carried out using naive CD4+ T cells sorted from blood. Subset meaning: CD45RA+ positively selected. These receptors all come from a man aged 18 to 30 in good health.

The chain is built from TRBV9 and TRBJ2-1, with D perhaps TRBD1 (6 bases). Germline loops: CDR1 SGDLS, CDR2 YYNGEE. V dropped 0 bases and J dropped 7 bases, with 14 bases sitting between them. The CDR3 is made up of 15 amino acids. This CDR3 is CASSVAGQWANEQFF. CDR3 nucleotides: TGTGCCAGCAGCGTAGCGGGACAATGGGCGAATGAGCAGTTCTTC.

V usage is TRBV19 and J usage is TRBJ2-7; D may be TRBD2 (6 bases). The CDR3 loop spans 16 amino acids. Looked up from germline, CDR1 is LNHDA and CDR2 is SQIVND (reference sequence). V dropped 4 bases and J dropped 3 bases, with 19 bases sitting between them. CDR3 bases: TGTGCCAGTAGTACCCCGTTGGGAGGAGGTTACTACGAGCAGTACTTC. It is translated as CASSTPLGGGYYEQYF. Supplemented by reference TRBV19 and TRBJ2-7, the full variable domain reads DGGITQSPKYLFRKEGQNVTLSCEQNLNHDAMYWYRQDPGQGLRLIYYSQIVNDFQKGDIAEGYSVSREKKESFPLTVTSAQKNPTAFYLCASSTPLGGGYYEQYFGPGTRLTVT.

This chain uses TRBV6-6 with TRBJ1-1; D remains unclear. V was cut by 2 bases and J by 1 base, with 11 bases left in between. Germline values: CDR1 MNHNY, CDR2 SVGAGI (reference sequence). CDR3 size: 15 residues. CDR3 coding DNA: TGTGCCAGCAGTTACGTCGGTTTAGAGAACACTGAAGCTTTCTTT. Protein sequence: CASSYVGLENTEAFF.

This chain joins TRBV6-1 and TRBJ2-1, with 11 positions matching TRBD2. J was trimmed by 3 bases and V by 3 bases; bases with no gene match: 13. In germline, CDR1 is MNHNS, CDR2 SASEGT. The CDR3 spans 19 residues. The CDR3 loop reads CASSDLLAGALRSYNEQFF. The CDR3 DNA follows: TGTGCCAGCAGTGACCTACTAGCGGGGGCCCTCAGGAGCTACAATGAGCAGTTCTTC.

V is TRBV6-4 and J is TRBJ2-2, with 10 bases lining up with TRBD2. CDR1 is MRHNA, CDR2 SNTAGT, per germline. CDR3 length: 17 residues. V shed 5 bases and J 0 bases; nucleotides not matched to a gene: 6. This CDR3 reads CASSRTSGEANTGELFF. The CDR3 DNA sequence: TGTGCCAGCAGTCGGACTAGCGGAGAGGCGAACACCGGGGAGCTGTTTTTT.

The chain recombines TRBV10-3 with TRBJ1-1; D may be TRBD1 (6 bases). This CDR3 comprises 16 residues. V lost 2 bases and J lost 1, with 14 bases in between. The germline V gene encodes CDR1 ENHRY and CDR2 SYGVKD. In DNA, the CDR3 is TGTGCCATCAGTGAGCCCGGGGGGGGGCGGAACACTGAAGCTTTCTTT. It is translated as CAISEPGGGRNTEAFF.

As to this clone: This sample also contains other DNA sequences that code for the same CDR3. The DNA for the CDR3 is TGTGCCAGCAGCCCCCCGGGAGAGACCCAGTACTTC. This sequence encodes CASSPPGETQYF. This rearrangement joins TRBV7-2 to TRBJ2-5; D is ambiguous. CDR3 length: 12 amino acids. CDR1 SGHTA and CDR2 FQGNSA come from the germline V gene. V gave up 5 bases and J gave up 4 bases, with 8 bases separating them.

This chain uses TRBV5-1 with TRBJ2-1; no clear D gene. V was clipped by 2 bases and J by 5 bases, with 14 bases between them. The CDR3 runs to 15 residues. The germline gives CDR1 SGHRS, CDR2 YFSETQ. CDR3 nucleotides: TGCGCCAGCAGCTTCGCTCCCGGGTCCGACAATGAGCAGTTCTTC. It encodes CASSFAPGSDNEQFF.